Listed here are 10 T cell receptor beta chains from one sample, sequenced in a study of cytomegalovirus exposure and HLA in healthy donors. The PCR used 60 Vbeta and 13 Jbeta primers. Assay used: immunoSEQ multiplex PCR; TCRdb lists only in-frame clones, some missing. There are 100,000 to 150,000 clones in the sample, with less than 4.5% held by the top ten. Sequencing input: PBMCs. Receptor source: a man between 18 and 35 years old in good health and CMV-seronegative.

This sequence joins TRBV4-1 and TRBJ2-3, with a possible D match to TRBD1 (5 bases). V was trimmed by 4 bases and J by 6 bases, leaving 11 bases between them. CDR1 MGHRA and CDR2 YSYEKL come from the germline V gene. The CDR3 totals 13 residues. The CDR3 spells CASSLRVRDTQYF. Here the CDR3 DNA reads TGCGCCAGCAGCCTCAGGGTTCGGGATACGCAGTATTTT.

V is TRBV29-1 and J is TRBJ1-5; tentatively, D is TRBD1 (5 bases). The length of the CDR3 is 13 residues. V lost 3 bases and J lost 6, with 12 bases in between. CDR1 and CDR2 (germline): SQVTM, ANQGSEA. The CDR3 is CSVDQGLGQPQHF. In nucleotides, the CDR3 is TGCAGCGTTGATCAGGGTCTCGGTCAGCCCCAGCATTTT.

The gene calls are TRBV9 and TRBJ2-7; 8 bases line up with TRBD1. The V and J ends lost 0 bases and 0 bases, in that order; junction bases with no gene match: 2. The V gene's germline CDR1 is SGDLS and CDR2 YYNGEE. CDR3 size: 15 residues. The CDR3 region is CASSVGTGPSYEQYF. The DNA for the CDR3 is TGTGCCAGCAGCGTAGGGACAGGGCCCTCCTACGAGCAGTACTTC.

The chain combines TRBV19 with TRBJ1-2; D may be TRBD1 (6 bases). V dropped 7 bases and J dropped 4 bases, with 16 bases sitting between them. This CDR3 is built from 14 residues. Germline CDR1 LNHDA, CDR2 SQIVND (reference sequence). CDR3 DNA: TGTGCCAGTACCGAAGGGCAGGGGTTCTATGGCTACACCTTC. This encodes CASTEGQGFYGYTF. Combining the CDR3 with reference TRBV19 and TRBJ1-2 gives the whole variable domain DGGITQSPKYLFRKEGQNVTLSCEQNLNHDAMYWYRQDPGQGLRLIYYSQIVNDFQKGDIAEGYSVSREKKESFPLTVTSAQKNPTAFYLCASTEGQGFYGYTFGSGTRLTVV.

This chain joins TRBV19 and TRBJ2-7; D possibly corresponds to TRBD1 (6 bases). This CDR3 has 15 residues. Germline values: CDR1 LNHDA, CDR2 SQIVND (reference sequence). V was trimmed by 6 bases and J by 1 base, leaving 16 bases between them. CDR3 protein: CASSRDTTRSYEQYF. CDR3 DNA sequence: TGTGCCAGTAGCCGGGACACAACCCGATCCTACGAGCAGTACTTC.

The gene calls are TRBV7-9 and TRBJ2-3, with D perhaps TRBD1 (5 bases). Germline loops: CDR1 SEHNR, CDR2 FQNEAQ (reference sequence). CDR3 length: 15 residues. The germline V and J ends were trimmed by 0 bases and 1 base, with 8 bases remaining between them. In DNA, the CDR3 is TGTGCCAGCAGCTTAGCGGTGACAGGCACAGATACGCAGTATTTT. Its protein product is CASSLAVTGTDTQYF.

Concerning this clone: The same CDR3 also results from other DNA sequences found in this sample. J is TRBJ2-7 and V is TRBV9; 7 nucleotides match TRBD1. CDR1 and CDR2 (germline): SGDLS, YYNGEE. Trimming at V came to 2 bases and at J to 1 base, leaving 0 bases not matched to a gene. This CDR3 region has 13 residues. The CDR3 region is CASSVTGSYEQYF. The CDR3 DNA is TGTGCCAGCAGCGTGACAGGGTCCTACGAGCAGTACTTC.

The V and J genes are TRBV15 and TRBJ2-3, with D maybe TRBD1 (5 bases). Germline CDR1 and CDR2: LNHNV and YYDKDF (reference sequence). Trimming cost V 3 bases and J 0 bases, with 16 bases left between them. The CDR3 is 17 residues long. This chain's CDR3 is CATSSKTGSTSTDTQYF. CDR3 bases: TGTGCCACCAGCAGTAAAACAGGTTCTACTAGCACAGATACGCAGTATTTT. Full variable domain (rest looked up from reference TRBV15 and TRBJ2-3): DAMVIQNPRYQVTQFGKPVTLSCSQTLNHNVMYWYQQKSSQAPKLLFHYYDKDFNNEADTPDNFQSRRPNTSFCFLDIRSPGLGDTAMYLCATSSKTGSTSTDTQYFGPGTRLTVL.

This chain uses TRBV7-9 with TRBJ2-1, with 12 bases lining up with TRBD2. In germline, CDR1 is SEHNR, CDR2 FQNEAQ (reference sequence). V gave up 0 bases and J gave up 9 bases; unmatched junction bases: 6. This CDR3 has 16 amino acids. The CDR3 protein is CASSLAPSGRASEQFF. CDR3 DNA: TGTGCCAGCAGCTTAGCCCCTAGCGGGAGGGCCAGTGAGCAGTTCTTC.

The chain couples TRBV2 to TRBJ1-6; the D gene is possibly TRBD1 (6 bases). V dropped 7 bases and J dropped 9 bases, with 13 bases sitting between them. Germline CDR1 is SNHLY and CDR2 is FYNNEI. This CDR3 has 13 amino acids. This CDR3 is CASTLTGSSPLHF. As DNA, the CDR3 is TGTGCCAGCACCTTGACAGGATCTTCACCCCTCCACTTT.